Below, 18 T cell receptor beta chains from the same sample are listed, as sequenced in a study of T-cell memory formation after mild COVID-19. TCRdb analysed the 5' RACE reads with MiXCR anew, one entry per CDR3 protein. This sample has some 100,000 distinct CDR3 sequences, with 11% found just once. The sample consisted of PBMCs or a T cell subset sorted from them (not recorded which). The source of these receptors is a man younger than 35 who had mild COVID-19 (a few samples of this study predate the infection). Cell type and time point are not known.

This clonotype has just a few counts. J is TRBJ2-7 and V is TRBV19, with no clear D. The V end was cut by 5 bases, the J end by 5 bases, with 7 bases between. CDR3 length: 11 amino acids. The V gene's germline CDR1 is LNHDA and CDR2 SQIVND (reference sequence). The CDR3 coding sequence is TGTGCCAGTAGTCACGTCGACGAGCAGTACTTC. This gives the protein CASSHVDEQYF.

This clonotype was observed a few times. The gene calls are TRBV2 and TRBJ1-1, with TRBD1 matching over 9 bases. The germline CDR1 and CDR2 sequences are SNHLY and FYNNEI. The V segment lost 6 bases and the J segment 0 bases; nucleotides outside the gene matches: 2. CDR3 length: 14 residues. DNA of the CDR3: TGTGCCAGCAGATACAGGGGGCTGAACACTGAAGCTTTCTTT. Its translation: CASRYRGLNTEAFF.

This clonotype was counted between two and nine times. This chain links TRBV7-9 with TRBJ2-3; 7 bases fit TRBD1. The CDR3 loop spans 15 amino acids. In germline, CDR1 is SEHNR, CDR2 FQNEAQ (reference sequence). V was pared by 4 bases and J by 5 bases, with 9 bases of the junction left unmatched. The chain's CDR3 is CASSWDSYTVDTQYF. CDR3 coding DNA: TGTGCCAGCAGCTGGGACAGCTATACCGTAGATACGCAGTATTTT.

This clonotype was observed a handful of times. The chain uses TRBV7-8 and TRBJ2-3; TRBD2 matches 8 bases. Trimming removed 5 bases from V and 3 bases from J; junction bases left unmatched: 10. Per germline, CDR1 SGHVS and CDR2 FQNEAQ. CDR3 size: 16 residues. DNA of the CDR3: TGTGCCAGCAGCCACCCCCGGACGGGGGGGACAGATACGCAGTATTTT. Its translation is CASSHPRTGGTDTQYF.

Many counts were recorded for this clonotype. This sequence joins TRBV6-4 and TRBJ2-2; TRBD1 matches 9 bases. CDR1 and CDR2 from the germline V gene are MRHNA and SNTAGT. This CDR3 has 15 residues. The V gene end was trimmed by 3 bases and the J gene end by 4 bases; junction bases not matched to a gene: 3. The CDR3 bases are TGTGCCAGCAGTGAGGAGACAGGGGGCACCGGGGAGCTGTTTTTT. Its translation: CASSEETGGTGELFF.

The chain is built from TRBV20-1 and TRBJ2-7; either TRBD1 or TRBD2 may supply D (5 bases each). CDR1 is DFQATT, CDR2 SNEGSKA, per germline (reference sequence). V was clipped by 0 bases and J by 6 bases, with 21 bases between them. This CDR3 comprises 16 residues. The CDR3 reads CSARDLEGTRLSEQYF. The CDR3 DNA is TGCAGTGCTAGAGACCTCGAAGGGACCCGGCTTTCCGAGCAGTACTTC.

This clonotype occurred many times. The CDR3 here is CASSFTGLAGTDTQYF. The CDR3 bases are TGTGCCAGCAGTTTCACGGGACTAGCGGGGACAGATACGCAGTATTTT. The chain carries TRBV12-3 or TRBV12-4 and TRBJ2-3; TRBD2 aligns across 13 bases. The CDR3 extends over 16 amino acids. Trimming removed 3 bases from V and 3 bases from J; junction bases left unmatched: 3.

This clonotype occurred many times. The chain carries TRBV4-3 and TRBJ2-1; 9 bases agree with TRBD2. Per germline, CDR1 LGHNA and CDR2 YSLEER. V lost 4 bases, J lost 4 bases, and 5 bases stayed unmatched. This CDR3 is built from 15 residues. The CDR3 loop is CASSPGTSRYNEQFF. The CDR3 DNA reads TGCGCCAGCAGCCCTGGGACTAGCAGGTACAATGAGCAGTTCTTC.

This clonotype showed up just a few times. The chain couples TRBV4-1 to TRBJ2-5; D is possibly TRBD1 or TRBD2 (5 bases each). The V and J ends lost 1 base and 2 bases respectively, with 11 bases between them. The germline V gene encodes CDR1 MGHRA and CDR2 YSYEKL. The CDR3 has 15 amino acids. In DNA form, the CDR3 reads TGCGCCAGCAGCCAAGCCGGGACGGAACAAGAGACCCAGTACTTC. It encodes CASSQAGTEQETQYF.

This clonotype was detected ten times or more. The V call is TRBV5-4, the J call TRBJ2-2, with 7 bases lining up with TRBD1. Unmatched junction bases numbered 9, after V lost 2 bases and J lost 5 bases. The length of the CDR3 is 16 residues. Germline CDR1 SGHNT, CDR2 YYREEE (reference sequence). CDR3 amino acids: CASSFPDRNPTGELFF. For the CDR3, the DNA is TGTGCCAGCAGCTTCCCGGACAGGAACCCGACCGGGGAGCTGTTTTTT.

This clonotype was counted ten times or more. This chain connects TRBV12-3 or TRBV12-4 to TRBJ2-5; D gene uncertain. CDR3 length equals 14 residues. The V end lost 5 bases, the J end lost 5 bases, and 15 bases lay between the germline ends. The CDR3 DNA reads as TGTGCCAGCAGTCCCCGGGTCCAAGGGGAGACCCAGTACTTC. Protein sequence: CASSPRVQGETQYF.

CDR3 in DNA: TGTGCCAGCAGTTACCGGACGGTGGGGACTGAAGCTTTCTTT. This sequence encodes CASSYRTVGTEAFF. The chain combines TRBV6-2 or TRBV6-3 with TRBJ1-1; D is unclear. Germline CDR1 MNHEY, CDR2 SVGEGT. Trimming took 2 bases from V and 5 from J, leaving 12 bases between them. The CDR3 covers 14 residues.

CDR3 sequence reads: CASSYNRADEKLFF. CDR3 nucleotides: TGTGCCAGCAGTTACAACAGGGCCGATGAAAAACTGTTTTTT. This rearrangement joins TRBV6-5 to TRBJ1-4; the D gene is possibly TRBD1 (6 bases). The germline V gene encodes CDR1 MNHEY and CDR2 SVGAGI. The V and J ends lost 2 bases and 6 bases respectively, with 10 bases between them. There are 14 residues in the CDR3.

J is TRBJ1-5 and V is TRBV7-2, with D possibly being TRBD1 (6 bases). The CDR3 has 16 amino acids. Trimming pared 1 base from V and 5 bases from J, leaving 15 bases between. Germline assignment: CDR1 SGHTA and CDR2 FQGNSA. CDR3 region: CASSLVPLRGDQPQHF. The CDR3 nucleotides read TGTGCCAGCAGCTTAGTCCCGCTTAGGGGGGATCAGCCCCAGCATTTT. The variable domain in full, with the rest retrieved from reference TRBV7-2 and TRBJ1-5, is GAGVSQSPSNKVTEKGKDVELRCDPISGHTALYWYRQSLGQGLEFLIYFQGNSAPDKSGLPSDRFSAERTGGSVSTLTIQRTQQEDSAVYLCASSLVPLRGDQPQHFGDGTRLSIL.

This clonotype has just a few counts. This chain connects TRBV24-1 to TRBJ2-5; 10 bases line up with TRBD2. CDR3 size: 15 residues. The J segment lost 5 bases and the V segment lost 3 bases, leaving 5 bases of the junction unmatched. Germline V lookup: CDR1 KGHDR, CDR2 SFDVKD. In nucleotides, the CDR3 is TGTGCCACCAGTGATCCAACTAGCGGGGACGAGACCCAGTACTTC. Translation: CATSDPTSGDETQYF.

The chain carries TRBV10-3 and TRBJ2-3; TRBD1 aligns across 9 bases. CDR3 length: 17 residues. V lost 0 bases, J lost 4 bases, and 8 bases stayed unmatched. Germline V gene lookup returns CDR1 ENHRY and CDR2 SYGVKD. CDR3 nucleotide sequence: TGTGCCATCAGTGAGTCGAAATGGACAGGGGTTCCAGATACGCAGTATTTT. It translates to CAISESKWTGVPDTQYF.

This sequence joins TRBV25-1 and TRBJ2-1; possibly TRBD1 or TRBD2 for D (5 bases each). Germline V gene lookup returns CDR1 MGHDK and CDR2 SYGVNS. CDR3 length equals 11 residues. V was trimmed by 4 bases and J by 8 bases, leaving 6 bases between them. The CDR3 sequence: CASSGGDEQFF. CDR3 coding DNA: TGTGCCAGCAGTGGAGGGGATGAGCAGTTCTTC.

This clonotype was recorded a few times. The chain links TRBV29-1 to TRBJ2-7; D may correspond to TRBD1 or TRBD2 (5 bases each). The germline V gene has CDR1 SQVTM and CDR2 ANQGSEA. Trimming pared 6 bases from V and 6 bases from J, leaving 15 bases between. This CDR3 is 12 amino acids long. The CDR3 here is CSVDGKGLEQYF. CDR3 sequence (DNA): TGCAGCGTGGACGGGAAGGGGCTCGAGCAGTACTTC.